This TCR beta chain was sequenced in a study of cytomegalovirus exposure and HLA in healthy donors. Study-level information: Unique TCRs numbering around 85 million, obtained from HLA-typed donors, made up an early data release. Among 398 genotyped donors, about 83% fell in the Caucasian-associated ancestry cluster.

Study conclusions and caveats: Sequencing likely caused a cluster of highly shared sequence variants. In a later analysis, V- and J-gene trimming of beta chains associated with a DCLRE1C missense variant, replicated independently.

Germline CDR1 reads LGHNA; CDR2 reads YNFKEQ. Losses at the gene ends were 0 bases for V and 1 base for J; bases not matched to a gene: 7. The CDR3 loop spans 19 amino acids. 13 Jbeta primers and 60 Vbeta primers were used for the PCR. TCRdb's table, derived via immunoSEQ multiplex PCR, lists solely in-frame clones and lacks some. The table shows about 190,000 clones, with roughly four fifths occurring only once. As concerns this clone: Its antigen is still unknown.

The sample consisted of PBMCs. The origin of this receptor is a man in his fifties in good health and CMV-seronegative. The chain links TRBV4-2 to TRBJ1-5; 12 bases fit TRBD1. The DNA of the CDR3 is TGTGCCAGCAGCCAAGAGCCGGGACAGGGGGCGACGAGCAATCAGCCCCAGCATTTT. Residues: CASSQEPGQGATSNQPQHF.